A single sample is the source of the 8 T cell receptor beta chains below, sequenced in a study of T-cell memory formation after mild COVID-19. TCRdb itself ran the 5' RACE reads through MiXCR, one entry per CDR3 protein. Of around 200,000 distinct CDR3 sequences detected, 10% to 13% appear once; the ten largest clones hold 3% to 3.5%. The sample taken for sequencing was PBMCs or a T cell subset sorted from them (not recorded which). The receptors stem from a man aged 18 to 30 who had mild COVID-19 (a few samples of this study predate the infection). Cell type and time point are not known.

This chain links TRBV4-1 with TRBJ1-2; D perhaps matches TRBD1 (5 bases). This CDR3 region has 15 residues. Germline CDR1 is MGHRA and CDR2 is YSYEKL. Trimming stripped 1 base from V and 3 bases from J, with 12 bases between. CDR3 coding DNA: TGCGCCAGCAGCCAAGTTCAGGGCGCGGACTATGGCTACACCTTC. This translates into CASSQVQGADYGYTF.

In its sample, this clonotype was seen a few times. The CDR3 spells CASSLEAGGTKNIQYF. The CDR3 DNA reads TGTGCCAGCAGCTTAGAGGCAGGGGGAACCAAAAACATTCAGTACTTC. The gene calls are TRBV7-2 and TRBJ2-4, with 7 bases lining up with TRBD1. Per the germline V gene, CDR1 is SGHTA and CDR2 is FQGNSA. The CDR3 spans 16 residues. J was trimmed by 2 bases and V by 1 base; bases with no gene match: 5. Complete variable domain (other parts from reference TRBV7-2 and TRBJ2-4): GAGVSQSPSNKVTEKGKDVELRCDPISGHTALYWYRQSLGQGLEFLIYFQGNSAPDKSGLPSDRFSAERTGGSVSTLTIQRTQQEDSAVYLCASSLEAGGTKNIQYFGAGTRLSVL.

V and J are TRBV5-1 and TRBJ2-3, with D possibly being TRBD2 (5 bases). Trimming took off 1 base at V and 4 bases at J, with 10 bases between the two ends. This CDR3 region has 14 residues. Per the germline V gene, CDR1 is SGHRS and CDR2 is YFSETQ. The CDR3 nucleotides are TGCGCCAGCAGCTTGTGGGTCGGGGCAGATACGCAGTATTTT. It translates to CASSLWVGADTQYF.

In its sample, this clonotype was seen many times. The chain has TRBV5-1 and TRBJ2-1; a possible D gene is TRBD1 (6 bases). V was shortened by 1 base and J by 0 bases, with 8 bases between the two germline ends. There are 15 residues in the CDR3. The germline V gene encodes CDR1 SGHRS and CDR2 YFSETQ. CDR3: CASSLLGGSYNEQFF. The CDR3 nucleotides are TGCGCCAGCAGCTTGTTAGGGGGCTCCTACAATGAGCAGTTCTTC. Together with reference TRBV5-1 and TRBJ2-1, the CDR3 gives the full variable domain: KAGVTQTPRYLIKTRGQQVTLSCSPISGHRSVSWYQQTPGQGLQFLFEYFSETQRNKGNFPGRFSGRQFSNSRSEMNVSTLELGDSALYLCASSLLGGSYNEQFFGPGTRLTVL.

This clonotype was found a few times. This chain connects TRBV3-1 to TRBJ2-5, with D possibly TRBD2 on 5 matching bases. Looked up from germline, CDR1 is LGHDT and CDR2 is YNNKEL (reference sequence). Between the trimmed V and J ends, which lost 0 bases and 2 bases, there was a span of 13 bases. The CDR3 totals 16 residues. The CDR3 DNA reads TGTGCCAGCAGCCAAGAACGCCAGAGCGGACAAGAGACCCAGTACTTC. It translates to CASSQERQSGQETQYF.

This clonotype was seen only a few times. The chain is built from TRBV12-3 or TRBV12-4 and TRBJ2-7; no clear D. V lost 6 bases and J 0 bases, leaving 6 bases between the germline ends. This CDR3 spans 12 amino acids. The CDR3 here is CASSPTSYEQYF. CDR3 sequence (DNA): TGTGCCAGCAGCCCCACCTCCTACGAGCAGTACTTC.

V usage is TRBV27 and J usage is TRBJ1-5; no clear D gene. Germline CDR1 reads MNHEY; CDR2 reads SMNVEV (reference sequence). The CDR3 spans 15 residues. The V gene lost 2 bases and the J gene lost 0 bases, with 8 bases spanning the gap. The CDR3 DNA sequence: TGTGCCAGCAGTTTAACCAGACCTAGCAATCAGCCCCAGCATTTT. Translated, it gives CASSLTRPSNQPQHF.

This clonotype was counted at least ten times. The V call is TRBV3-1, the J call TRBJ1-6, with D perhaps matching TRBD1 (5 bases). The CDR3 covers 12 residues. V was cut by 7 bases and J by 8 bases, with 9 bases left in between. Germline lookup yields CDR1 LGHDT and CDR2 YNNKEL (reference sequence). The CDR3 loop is CASKGTDSPLHF. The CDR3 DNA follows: TGTGCCAGCAAGGGGACGGATTCACCCCTCCACTTT.